This T cell receptor beta chain is from a study of blood T cell repertoires in COVID-19. Study-level information: Researchers got acute and convalescent COVID-19 samples from the United States, Italy and Spain. T cells, B-cell-depleted T cells, or PBMCs provided the cDNA or gDNA that served as material.

V lost 5 bases to trimming and J lost 1 base; unmatched junction nucleotides: 3. Germline CDR1 SGHTA, CDR2 FQGNSA. This CDR3 is built from 14 residues. Authors' methods: Amplification from reference gene primers served as the basis for estimated nucleated cell counts. Clones were read by immunoSEQ multiplex PCR, and TCRdb kept only the in-frame ones, dropping some. The DNA gave D and trimming, while V, J and clone size come from that table. This sample has some 56,000 clones; over 75% occur once, and the top ten carry more than 9%. Material for sequencing was peripheral blood. The chain couples TRBV7-2 to TRBJ2-5; 8 nucleotides match TRBD1. This clonotype was sampled from an elderly man with COVID-19, enrolled during active disease. The CDR3 loop reads CASSPGTGQETQYF. The CDR3 bases are TGTGCCAGCAGCCCCGGGACAGGCCAAGAGACCCAGTACTTC.